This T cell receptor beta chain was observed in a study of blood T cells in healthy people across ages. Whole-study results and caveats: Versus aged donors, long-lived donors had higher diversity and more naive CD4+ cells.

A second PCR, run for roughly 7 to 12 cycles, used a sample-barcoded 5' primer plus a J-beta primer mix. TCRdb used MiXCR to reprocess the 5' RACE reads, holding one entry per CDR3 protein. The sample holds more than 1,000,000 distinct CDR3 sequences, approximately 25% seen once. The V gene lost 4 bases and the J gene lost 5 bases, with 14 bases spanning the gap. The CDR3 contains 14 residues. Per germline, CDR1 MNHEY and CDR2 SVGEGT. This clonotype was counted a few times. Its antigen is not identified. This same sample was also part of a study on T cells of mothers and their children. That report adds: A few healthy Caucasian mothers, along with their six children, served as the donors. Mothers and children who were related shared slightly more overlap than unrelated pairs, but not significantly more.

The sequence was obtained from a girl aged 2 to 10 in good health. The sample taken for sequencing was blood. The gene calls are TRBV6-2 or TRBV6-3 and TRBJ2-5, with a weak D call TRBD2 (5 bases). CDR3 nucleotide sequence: TGTGCCAGCAGTTCACCGGGGATCGTCGAGACCCAGTACTTC. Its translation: CASSSPGIVETQYF.